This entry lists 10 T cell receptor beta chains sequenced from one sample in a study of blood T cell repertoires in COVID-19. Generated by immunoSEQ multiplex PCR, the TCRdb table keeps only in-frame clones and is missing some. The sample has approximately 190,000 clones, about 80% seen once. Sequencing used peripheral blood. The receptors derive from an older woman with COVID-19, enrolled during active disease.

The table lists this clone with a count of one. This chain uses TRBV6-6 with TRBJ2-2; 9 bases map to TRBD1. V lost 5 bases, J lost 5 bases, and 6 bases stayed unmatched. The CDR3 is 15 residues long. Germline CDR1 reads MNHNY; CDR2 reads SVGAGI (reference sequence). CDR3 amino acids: CASSPGQGRTGELFF. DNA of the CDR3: TGTGCCAGCAGTCCGGGACAGGGACGGACCGGGGAGCTGTTTTTT.

CDR3 nucleotides: TGTGCCAGCAGTCATGGAGACAGGGACTCCTATGGCTACACCTTC. Protein sequence: CASSHGDRDSYGYTF. The chain is built from TRBV28 and TRBJ1-2; TRBD1 matches 7 bases. The germline V gene has CDR1 MDHEN and CDR2 SYDVKM. V shed 5 bases, J shed 4 bases, and the junction held 10 bases outside the gene matches. The CDR3 length is 15 residues.

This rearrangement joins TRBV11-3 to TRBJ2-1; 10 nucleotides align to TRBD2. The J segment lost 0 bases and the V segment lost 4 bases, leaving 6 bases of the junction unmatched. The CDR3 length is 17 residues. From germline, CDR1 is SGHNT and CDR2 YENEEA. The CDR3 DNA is TGTGCCAGCAGCTCAACCCAGCGGGGGGGCTCCTACAATGAGCAGTTCTTC. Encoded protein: CASSSTQRGGSYNEQFF.

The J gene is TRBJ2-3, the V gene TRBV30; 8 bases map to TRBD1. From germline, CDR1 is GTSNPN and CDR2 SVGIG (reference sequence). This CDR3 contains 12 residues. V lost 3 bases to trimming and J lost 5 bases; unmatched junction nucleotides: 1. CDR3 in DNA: TGTGCCTGGAGGGGGACAGGAGATACGCAGTATTTT. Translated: CAWRGTGDTQYF.

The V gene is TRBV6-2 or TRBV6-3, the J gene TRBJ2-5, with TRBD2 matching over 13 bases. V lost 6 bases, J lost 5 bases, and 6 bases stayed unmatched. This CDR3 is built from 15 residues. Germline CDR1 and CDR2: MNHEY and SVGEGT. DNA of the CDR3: TGTGCCAGCAGCAAAGGACTAGCGGGAGTTGAGACCCAGTACTTC. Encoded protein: CASSKGLAGVETQYF.

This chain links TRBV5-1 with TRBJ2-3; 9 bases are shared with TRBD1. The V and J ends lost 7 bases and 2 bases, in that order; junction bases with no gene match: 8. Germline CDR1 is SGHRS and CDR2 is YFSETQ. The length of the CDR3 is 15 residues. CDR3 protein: CASAGTGLPTDTQYF. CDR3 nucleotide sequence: TGCGCCAGCGCCGGGACAGGGTTACCCACAGATACGCAGTATTTT.

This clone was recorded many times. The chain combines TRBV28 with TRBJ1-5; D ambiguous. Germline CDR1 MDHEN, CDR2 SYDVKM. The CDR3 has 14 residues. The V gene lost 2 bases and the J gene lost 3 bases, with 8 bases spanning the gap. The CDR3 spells CASSLAGANQPQHF. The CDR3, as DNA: TGTGCCAGCAGTTTAGCCGGAGCCAATCAGCCCCAGCATTTT.

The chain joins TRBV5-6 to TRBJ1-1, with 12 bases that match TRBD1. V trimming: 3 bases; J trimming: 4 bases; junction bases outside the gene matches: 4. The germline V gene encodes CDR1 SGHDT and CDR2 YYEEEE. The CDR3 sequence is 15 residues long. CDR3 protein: CASSWGTGGPTEAFF. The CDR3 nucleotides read TGTGCCAGCAGCTGGGGGACAGGGGGCCCCACTGAAGCTTTCTTT.

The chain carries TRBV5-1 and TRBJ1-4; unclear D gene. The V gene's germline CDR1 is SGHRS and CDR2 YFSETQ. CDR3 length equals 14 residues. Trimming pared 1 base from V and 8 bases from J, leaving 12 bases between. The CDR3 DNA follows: TGCGCCAGCAGCTTGCAGGCAACGGGGGAAAAACTGTTTTTT. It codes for CASSLQATGEKLFF.

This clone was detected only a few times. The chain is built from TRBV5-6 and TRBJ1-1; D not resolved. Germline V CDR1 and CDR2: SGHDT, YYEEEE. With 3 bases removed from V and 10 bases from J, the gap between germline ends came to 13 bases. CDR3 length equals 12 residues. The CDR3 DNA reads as TGTGCCAGCAGCTCCTTGATCTCGGGAGCTTTCTTT. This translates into CASSSLISGAFF.